The next 28 T cell receptor beta chains were all read from a single sample in a study of human T cells and chemical hapten exposure. In TCRdb, the RACE reads were re-called with MiXCR into one record per CDR3 protein. The data show about 380,000 distinct CDR3 sequences, more than 4.5% seen once. Documented time point: pre-sensitization, week 0. Specified treatment: therapeutic diphenylcyclopropenone sensitization with weekly scalp DPC. The material was whole blood, obtained in connection with sensitization to the hapten diphenylcyclopropenone (DPC). The source of these receptors is a woman aged 45-60 years with alopecia areata. Some clones in this sample may be carry-over from other donors' samples.

This clonotype showed up many times. J is TRBJ1-1 and V is TRBV5-1, with a possible D match to TRBD1 (6 bases). This CDR3 region has 14 residues. Germline V CDR1 and CDR2: SGHRS, YFSETQ. The V and J ends lost 4 bases and 1 base respectively, with 11 bases between them. In DNA form, the CDR3 reads TGCGCCAGCAGCATTCTACAGGGGAACACTGAAGCTTTCTTT. This gives the protein CASSILQGNTEAFF.

In this sample, this clonotype turned up a few times. The chain has TRBV20-1 and TRBJ2-7; 9 nucleotides line up with TRBD2. The CDR3 spans 14 residues. Trimming took 5 bases from V and 1 from J; bases not matched to a gene: 6. The germline V gene encodes CDR1 DFQATT and CDR2 SNEGSKA (reference sequence). The CDR3 sequence: CSAPRAGGSYEQYF. In DNA form, the CDR3 reads TGCAGTGCTCCTCGCGCGGGAGGGTCCTACGAGCAGTACTTC.

This clonotype was detected many times. CDR3 residues: CASSPGLAGGPGEQFF. CDR3 sequence (DNA): TGCGCCAGCAGCCCCGGACTAGCGGGGGGGCCGGGTGAGCAGTTCTTC. J is TRBJ2-1 and V is TRBV5-1, with 15 bases identical to TRBD2. Trimming took 4 bases from V and 9 from J; bases not matched to a gene: 8. The V gene's germline CDR1 is SGHRS and CDR2 YFSETQ. The length of the CDR3 is 16 residues.

This chain links TRBV2 with TRBJ1-5; 10 bases align to TRBD1. Trimming took 1 base from V and 3 from J; bases not matched to a gene: 9. This CDR3 region has 18 residues. From germline, CDR1 is SNHLY and CDR2 FYNNEI. This CDR3 is CASSEGMTGGMNNQPQHF. CDR3 nucleotide sequence: TGTGCCAGCAGTGAAGGGATGACAGGGGGCATGAACAATCAGCCCCAGCATTTT.

This clonotype was counted a few times. The gene calls are TRBV29-1 and TRBJ1-2; D remains unclear. CDR3 length: 12 amino acids. V lost 4 bases, J lost 4 bases, and 10 bases lay in between. Germline V gene lookup returns CDR1 SQVTM and CDR2 ANQGSEA. The CDR3 here is CSVVEAPYGYTF. In DNA, the CDR3 is TGCAGCGTTGTTGAGGCCCCCTATGGCTACACCTTC. The full variable domain, with the rest looked up from reference TRBV29-1 and TRBJ1-2, is SAVISQKPSRDICQRGTSLTIQCQVDSQVTMMFWYRQQPGQSLTLIATANQGSEATYESGFVIDKFPISRPNLTFSTLTVSNMSPEDSSIYLCSVVEAPYGYTFGSGTRLTVV.

This clonotype was counted ten times or more. The chain couples TRBV6-4 to TRBJ2-2; D uncertain. The germline V gene has CDR1 MRHNA and CDR2 SNTAGT. This CDR3 has 14 residues. The V end lost 8 bases, the J end lost 3 bases, and 13 bases lay between the germline ends. In nucleotides, the CDR3 is TGTGCCAGCGCGCGAGAGTGGGACACCGGGGAGCTGTTTTTT. Protein: CASAREWDTGELFF.

This clonotype was seen a single time. A much more abundant neighbour one base away suggests this may be a read error. The chain combines TRBV7-8 with TRBJ2-3; tentatively, D is TRBD1 or TRBD2 (5 bases each). CDR1 is SGHVS, CDR2 FQNEAQ, per germline. The CDR3 covers 13 residues. The CDR3 sequence is CPSSPGPGSTQYF. The CDR3 DNA sequence: TGTCCCAGCAGTCCGGGGCCGGGGAGTACGCAGTATTTT.

The chain combines TRBV7-8 with TRBJ2-3; D uncertain. The CDR3 runs 13 residues. The V and J ends lost 3 bases and 3 bases respectively, with 7 bases between them. The germline V gene has CDR1 SGHVS and CDR2 FQNEAQ. CDR3 sequence (DNA): TGTGCCAGCAGCTTTAGGCCGACAGATACGCAGTATTTT. As protein: CASSFRPTDTQYF.

This clonotype was seen many times. The chain carries TRBV12-3 or TRBV12-4 and TRBJ2-5, with D tentatively TRBD1 or TRBD2 (5 bases each). There are 14 residues in the CDR3. Trimming removed 6 bases at V and 4 bases at J, with 15 bases between. CDR3 DNA: TGTGCCAGCAGCCTATCAGGGACCCCAGAGACCCAGTACTTC. This codes for CASSLSGTPETQYF.

In its sample, this clonotype was seen a few times. The chain has TRBV7-2 and TRBJ2-3; D gene unclear. Germline loops: CDR1 SGHTA, CDR2 FQGNSA. V shed 1 base and J shed 4 bases, with 9 bases lying between them. CDR3 length: 14 residues. Here the CDR3 DNA reads TGTGCCAGCAGCTTAGGGTTGGGTTCAGATACGCAGTATTTT. Protein: CASSLGLGSDTQYF.

The gene calls are TRBV15 and TRBJ1-1; 7 bases line up with TRBD1. Germline CDR1 LNHNV, CDR2 YYDKDF (reference sequence). Losses at the gene ends were 0 bases for V and 1 base for J; bases not matched to a gene: 5. The CDR3 is 16 residues long. The CDR3, as DNA: TGTGCCACCAGCAGAGACCCGACAGGGCCGAACACTGAAGCTTTCTTT. Translated, it gives CATSRDPTGPNTEAFF.

There are many counts of this clonotype. The V gene is TRBV12-3 or TRBV12-4, the J gene TRBJ2-4; maybe TRBD2 (5 bases). V dropped 5 bases and J dropped 16 bases, with 15 bases sitting between them. This CDR3 contains 11 residues. CDR3: CASSDGLPPYF. The CDR3 DNA reads as TGTGCCAGCAGTGACGGACTTCCTCCATACTTC.

The table lists this clonotype with a few counts. The chain is built from TRBV6-5 and TRBJ1-5; D remains ambiguous. Germline assignment: CDR1 MNHEY and CDR2 SVGAGI. This CDR3 is 13 amino acids long. The ends were cut back, 7 bases at V and 6 bases at J, with 13 bases in the middle. The CDR3 region has the DNA TGTGCCAGCACCCCCGGGCAGAGTCAGCCCCAGCATTTT. It is translated as CASTPGQSQPQHF.

This clonotype was detected a few times. V is TRBV7-3 and J is TRBJ2-5, with D possibly matching TRBD2 (6 bases). This CDR3 has 13 amino acids. From germline, CDR1 is SGHTA and CDR2 FQGTGA. V shed 4 bases and J shed 4 bases, with 10 bases lying between them. The DNA for the CDR3 is TGTGCCAGCAGCTCGACTAGATCAGAGACCCAGTACTTC. This translates into CASSSTRSETQYF. Filled out from reference TRBV7-3 and TRBJ2-5, the complete variable domain reads GAGVSQTPSNKVTEKGKYVELRCDPISGHTALYWYRQSLGQGPEFLIYFQGTGAADDSGLPNDRFFAVRPEGSVSTLKIQRTERGDSAVYLCASSSTRSETQYFGPGTRLLVL.

The chain joins TRBV12-3 or TRBV12-4 to TRBJ2-1; 10 nucleotides agree with TRBD1. The V and J ends lost 0 bases and 2 bases, in that order; junction bases with no gene match: 4. This CDR3 is built from 17 residues. The chain's CDR3 is CASSLALTGGAYNEQFF. The CDR3 DNA reads as TGTGCCAGCAGTTTAGCCTTGACAGGGGGCGCCTACAATGAGCAGTTCTTC.

This clonotype was detected ten times or more. Written as DNA, the CDR3 is TGCGCCAGCAGCTCATACCGGGCGAACACTGAAGCTTTCTTT. Encoded protein: CASSSYRANTEAFF. J is TRBJ1-1 and V is TRBV4-1; D is unclear. Deletions cut 5 bases from V and 1 base from J, with 11 bases between. CDR3 length: 14 residues. Germline lookup yields CDR1 MGHRA and CDR2 YSYEKL.

This clonotype was found many times. The rearrangement links TRBV5-1 to TRBJ2-7; D is uncertain. Germline V gene data show CDR1 as SGHRS and CDR2 as YFSETQ. CDR3 length: 13 amino acids. Trimming shortened V by 0 bases and J by 9 bases, and 13 bases separated the two germline ends. CDR3 loop: CASSLEPGGRQYF. CDR3 DNA sequence: TGCGCCAGCAGCTTGGAACCGGGCGGTCGGCAGTACTTC.

This clonotype was counted a few times. The chain joins TRBV20-1 to TRBJ2-1; 8 bases fit TRBD2. The ends lost 0 bases at V and 2 bases at J; junction bases unmatched: 6. The CDR3 length is 16 residues. Germline V gene lookup returns CDR1 DFQATT and CDR2 SNEGSKA (reference sequence). The CDR3 region is CSARERVAGTYNEQFF. The DNA of the CDR3 is TGCAGTGCTAGAGAGCGCGTAGCGGGGACCTACAATGAGCAGTTCTTC.

In this sample, this clonotype turned up a few times. V gene TRBV10-2 combines with J gene TRBJ2-2, with no clear D. CDR1 and CDR2 (germline): WSHSY, SAAADI. Trimming left V 6 bases short and J 7 bases short, with 6 bases between. This CDR3 is 11 amino acids long. This CDR3 is CASRVYGELFF. Here the CDR3 DNA reads TGCGCCAGCAGGGTCTACGGGGAGCTGTTTTTT.

This clonotype was counted ten times or more. J is TRBJ1-3 and V is TRBV29-1; D unresolved. Germline V CDR1 and CDR2: SQVTM, ANQGSEA. Trimming cost V 6 bases and J 1 base, with 10 bases left between them. CDR3 size: 13 residues. The CDR3 spells CSVADESGNTIYF. The CDR3 DNA reads TGCAGCGTAGCAGATGAATCTGGAAACACCATATATTTT.

This clonotype was seen ten or more times. The chain joins TRBV4-1 to TRBJ1-5, with TRBD1 matching over 8 bases. The CDR3 totals 15 residues. Unmatched junction bases numbered 6, after V lost 1 base and J lost 7 bases. Germline V gene data show CDR1 as MGHRA and CDR2 as YSYEKL. The CDR3 region has the DNA TGCGCCAGCAGCCAAGGTCAGGGGGCAGGACAGCCCCAGCATTTT. Amino acids: CASSQGQGAGQPQHF.

The V and J genes are TRBV6-2 or TRBV6-3 and TRBJ2-7; D not certain. CDR3 length equals 12 residues. V was shortened by 6 bases and J by 3 bases, with 9 bases between the two germline ends. Germline CDR1 is MNHEY and CDR2 is SVGEGT. The CDR3 DNA reads as TGTGCCAGCAGCTCGAATGTCTACGAGCAGTACTTC. This codes for CASSSNVYEQYF.

This clonotype was recorded many times. This sequence joins TRBV9 and TRBJ2-3; TRBD2 agrees at 12 bases. The CDR3 is made up of 18 amino acids. Losses at the gene ends were 4 bases for V and 0 bases for J; bases not matched to a gene: 9. Germline V gives CDR1 SGDLS, CDR2 YYNGEE. The CDR3 coding sequence is TGTGCCAGCAGCCGCGGACTAGCGGGACCATTTAGCACAGATACGCAGTATTTT. Encoded protein: CASSRGLAGPFSTDTQYF. Full variable domain (rest looked up from reference TRBV9 and TRBJ2-3): DSGVTQTPKHLITATGQRVTLRCSPRSGDLSVYWYQQSLDQGLQFLIQYYNGEERAKGNILERFSAQQFPDLHSELNLSSLELGDSALYFCASSRGLAGPFSTDTQYFGPGTRLTVL.

This clonotype was detected ten times or more. The rearrangement joins TRBV6-1 to TRBJ1-5, with D unclear. CDR3 length: 13 amino acids. CDR1 is MNHNS and CDR2 is SASEGT in the germline V gene. Trimming removed 10 bases from V and 0 bases from J, with 10 bases in between. This CDR3 is CATLLNSNQPQHF. CDR3 DNA: TGTGCCACCCTCCTGAATAGCAATCAGCCCCAGCATTTT.

This clonotype has ten or more counts. The CDR3 nucleotides are TGTGCCAGCAGTTTATCTACGTACACTGAAGCTTTCTTT. Amino acids: CASSLSTYTEAFF. The chain carries TRBV27 and TRBJ1-1; no definite D call. The CDR3 has 13 amino acids. V was trimmed by 0 bases and J by 3 bases, leaving 5 bases between them. In germline, CDR1 is MNHEY, CDR2 SMNVEV (reference sequence).

Many counts were recorded for this clonotype. The chain couples TRBV2 to TRBJ2-2; D not resolved. Germline assignment: CDR1 SNHLY and CDR2 FYNNEI. Trimming cost V 7 bases and J 1 base, with 7 bases left between them. The CDR3 runs to 13 residues. The CDR3 sequence: CASTDRNTGELFF. CDR3 nucleotide sequence: TGTGCCAGCACTGATCGGAACACCGGGGAGCTGTTTTTT. The variable domain in full, with the rest retrieved from reference TRBV2 and TRBJ2-2, is EPEVTQTPSHQVTQMGQEVILRCVPISNHLYFYWYRQILGQKVEFLVSFYNNEISEKSEIFDDQFSVERPDGSNFTLKIRSTKLEDSAMYFCASTDRNTGELFFGEGSRLTVL.

This clonotype was counted many times. V usage is TRBV7-9 and J usage is TRBJ2-5; TRBD2 matches 14 bases. CDR1 and CDR2 from the germline V gene are SEHNR and FQNEAQ (reference sequence). V shed 0 bases, J shed 7 bases, and the junction held 13 bases outside the gene matches. The length of the CDR3 is 19 residues. The CDR3 spells CASSLAVLTSGRALGTQYF. The CDR3 DNA follows: TGTGCCAGCAGCTTAGCGGTTTTGACTAGCGGGAGGGCCCTCGGGACCCAGTACTTC. The variable domain in full, with the rest retrieved from reference TRBV7-9 and TRBJ2-5, is DTGVSQNPRHKITKRGQNVTFRCDPISEHNRLYWYRQTLGQGPEFLTYFQNEAQLEKSRLLSDRFSAERPKGSFSTLEIQRTEQGDSAMYLCASSLAVLTSGRALGTQYFGPGTRLLVL.

This clonotype showed up many times. The CDR3 bases are TGCGCCAGCAGCCAAGAAGGAAACTCTGGGGCCAACGTCCTGACTTTC. This translates into CASSQEGNSGANVLTF. The gene calls are TRBV4-1 and TRBJ2-6; D is uncertain. Trimming stripped 0 bases from V and 0 bases from J, with 6 bases between. CDR3 size: 16 residues. CDR1 and CDR2 from the germline V gene are MGHRA and YSYEKL.